The clone carrying this T cell receptor (beta chain) was picked up a small number of times. The data belong to a study of blood T cell repertoires in COVID-19. Study-wide background: Samples taken during acute and convalescent COVID-19 were collected in the United States, Italy and Spain. PBMCs, B-cell-depleted T cells, or T cells provided the cDNA or gDNA that made up the material.

As processed by the authors: Reference gene primer amplification gave estimated nucleated cell counts. Sequencing used immunoSEQ multiplex PCR; TCRdb keeps in-frame clones, though not all of them. The V and J calls and clone size come from that table; D and trimming were worked out from the DNA. The table includes approximately 60,000 clones, about four fifths detected once. V lost 4 bases, J lost 2 bases, and 4 bases stayed unmatched. CDR1 and CDR2 from the germline V gene are SGHAT and FQNNGV. This CDR3 contains 14 residues. The V and J genes are TRBV11-2 and TRBJ2-5; 7 bases match TRBD1. The sequencing input was peripheral blood. The source of this sequence is a human donor in a cohort sampled during active COVID-19. CDR3 DNA sequence: TGTGCCAGCAGCTCCTCACAGGGGCAAGAGACCCAGTACTTC. It codes for CASSSSQGQETQYF. The full variable domain, rest sourced from reference TRBV11-2 and TRBJ2-5, is EAGVAQSPRYKIIEKRQSVAFWCNPISGHATLYWYQQILGQGPKLLIQFQNNGVVDDSQLPKDRFSAERLKGVDSTLKIQPAKLEDSAVYLCASSSSQGQETQYFGPGTRLLVL.